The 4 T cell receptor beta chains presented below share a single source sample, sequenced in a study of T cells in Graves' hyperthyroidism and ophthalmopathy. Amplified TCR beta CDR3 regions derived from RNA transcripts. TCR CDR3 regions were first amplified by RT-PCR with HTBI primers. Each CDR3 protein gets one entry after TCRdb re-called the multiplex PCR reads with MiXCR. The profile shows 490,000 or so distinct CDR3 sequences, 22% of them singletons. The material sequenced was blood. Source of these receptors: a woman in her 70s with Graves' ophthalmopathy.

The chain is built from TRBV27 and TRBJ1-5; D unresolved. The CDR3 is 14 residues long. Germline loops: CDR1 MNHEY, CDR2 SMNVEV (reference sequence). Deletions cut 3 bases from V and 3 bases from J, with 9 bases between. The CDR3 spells CASSFGRYNQPQHF. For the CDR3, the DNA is TGTGCCAGCAGTTTCGGGCGGTACAATCAGCCCCAGCATTTT.

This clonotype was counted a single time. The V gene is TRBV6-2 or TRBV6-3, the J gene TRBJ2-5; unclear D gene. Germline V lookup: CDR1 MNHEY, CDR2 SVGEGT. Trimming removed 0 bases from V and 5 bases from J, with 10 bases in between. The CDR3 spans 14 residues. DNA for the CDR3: TGTGCCAGCAGTTACTCGATTAGTCAGGAGACCCAGTACTTC. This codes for CASSYSISQETQYF.

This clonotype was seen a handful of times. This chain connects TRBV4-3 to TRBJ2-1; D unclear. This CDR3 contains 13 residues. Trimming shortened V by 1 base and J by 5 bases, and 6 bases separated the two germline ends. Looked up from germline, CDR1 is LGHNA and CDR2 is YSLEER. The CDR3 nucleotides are TGCGCCAGCAGCCAAGTGTCGCACAATGAGCAGTTCTTC. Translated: CASSQVSHNEQFF.

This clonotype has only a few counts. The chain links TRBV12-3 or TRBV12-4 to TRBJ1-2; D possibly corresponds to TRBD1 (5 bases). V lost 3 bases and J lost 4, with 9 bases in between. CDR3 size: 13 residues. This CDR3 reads CASSLGGIYGYTF. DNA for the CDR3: TGTGCCAGCAGTTTGGGGGGAATCTATGGCTACACCTTC.